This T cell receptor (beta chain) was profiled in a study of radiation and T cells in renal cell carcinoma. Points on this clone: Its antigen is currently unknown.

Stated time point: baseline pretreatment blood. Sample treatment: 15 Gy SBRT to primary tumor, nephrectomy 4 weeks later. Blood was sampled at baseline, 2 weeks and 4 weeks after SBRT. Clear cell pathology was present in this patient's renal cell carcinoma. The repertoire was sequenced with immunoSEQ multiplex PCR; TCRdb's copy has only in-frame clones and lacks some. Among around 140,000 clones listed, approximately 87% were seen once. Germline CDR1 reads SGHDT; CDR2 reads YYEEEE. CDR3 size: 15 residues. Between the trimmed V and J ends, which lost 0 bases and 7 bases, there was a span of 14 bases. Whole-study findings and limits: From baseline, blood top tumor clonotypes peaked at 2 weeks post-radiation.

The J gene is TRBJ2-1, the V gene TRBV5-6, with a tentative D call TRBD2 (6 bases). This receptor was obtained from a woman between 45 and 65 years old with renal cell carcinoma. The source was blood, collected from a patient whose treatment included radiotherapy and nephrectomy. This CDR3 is CASSLEPGLSNEQFF. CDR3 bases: TGTGCCAGCAGCTTGGAACCGGGACTCTCGAATGAGCAGTTCTTC.